This T cell receptor beta chain was identified in a study of regulatory T cells in long-lasting Graves disease. CDR3 length: 15 amino acids. The trim removed 5 bases at V and 2 bases at J, leaving 8 bases unmatched. In this sample, this clonotype turned up many times. This sample's time point: persistent/refractory GD, antithyroid drugs over 5 years with positive TRAb. Preparation of the TCR library used RNA extracted from PBMCs. Arm-PCR of CDR3 regions and iRepertoire HTBI primers were the basis on which TCR beta libraries were built. TCRdb analysed the multiplex PCR reads with MiXCR anew, one entry per CDR3 protein. This sample has 600,000 to 850,000 distinct CDR3 sequences; approximately 31% occur once, and the top ten carry around 42%.

The chain has TRBV12-3 or TRBV12-4 and TRBJ2-7; 8 nucleotides line up with TRBD2. This TCR derives from a female donor with Graves disease. The source material was peripheral blood mononuclear cells (PBMCs), sampled when the disease was refractory, from a patient treated with antithyroid drugs. CDR3 sequence reads: CASSPAGVNPYEQYF. CDR3 sequence (DNA): TGTGCCAGCAGTCCAGCGGGAGTTAACCCCTACGAGCAGTACTTC.